The table lists the clone carrying this T cell receptor (beta chain) with many counts. What it binds is unknown. These data come from a study of CD8 T cells in ankylosing spondylitis. General observations from the study: Peripheral blood held disease-linked clones only at relatively low frequency, and these were CD8+.

The CDR3 length is 15 residues. Germline V gene data show CDR1 as PRHDT and CDR2 as FYEKMQ (reference sequence). V lost 4 bases and J lost 4; bases outside the gene matches: 6. One entry per CDR3 protein, called by TCRdb with MiXCR from the 5' RACE reads. The profile covers under 300,000 distinct CDR3 sequences, with around 10% appearing a single time and roughly 6.8% taken by the ten largest. The TCR comes from a male donor with ankylosing spondylitis or in good health (not recorded which). This chain connects TRBV13 to TRBJ2-1; TRBD2 agrees at 8 bases. Sequenced material: blood, either unsorted or a sorted T cell fraction (not recorded which). CDR3 sequence: CASSSLLAEYNEQFF. The CDR3 coding sequence is TGTGCCAGCAGCTCCCTACTAGCGGAGTACAATGAGCAGTTCTTC.